These 25 T cell receptor beta chains were sequenced from one sample in a study of cytomegalovirus exposure and HLA in healthy donors. The assay was immunoSEQ multiplex PCR, and TCRdb's table has in-frame clones only and misses some. The sample lists 150,000 or so clones, 80% to 90% occurring once. Source material: PBMCs. These receptors came from a man younger than 30 in good health and CMV-seropositive.

The chain recombines TRBV19 with TRBJ2-7; 11 nucleotides align to TRBD1. Germline CDR1 reads LNHDA; CDR2 reads SQIVND (reference sequence). The CDR3 contains 16 residues. Unmatched junction bases numbered 5, after V lost 3 bases and J lost 1 base. The CDR3 is CASSMTGTGGSYEQYF. CDR3 DNA sequence: TGTGCCAGTAGTATGACGGGGACAGGGGGATCCTACGAGCAGTACTTC.

This chain uses TRBV6-1 with TRBJ2-7; 7 bases match TRBD2. Trimming cost V 2 bases and J 1 base; bases outside gene matches: 8. Germline V gene lookup returns CDR1 MNHNS and CDR2 SASEGT. The CDR3 is 16 residues long. The CDR3 DNA sequence: TGTGCCAGCAGTGAACGGGGGAGGGCCAAATCCTACGAGCAGTACTTC. It specifies CASSERGRAKSYEQYF.

This chain joins TRBV29-1 and TRBJ2-1, with D tentatively TRBD2 (7 bases). The germline gives CDR1 SQVTM, CDR2 ANQGSEA. V was cut by 6 bases and J by 0 bases, with 18 bases left in between. The CDR3 is 16 amino acids. The CDR3 reads CSVPVGGATSYNEQFF. DNA for the CDR3: TGCAGCGTCCCCGTTGGGGGGGCGACCTCCTACAATGAGCAGTTCTTC.

This clone has just one count. The chain combines TRBV5-8 with TRBJ1-2, with D unresolved. Trimming took off 4 bases at V and 4 bases at J, with 20 bases between the two ends. The CDR3 consists of 16 residues. Germline V gene sequence: CDR1 SGHTS, CDR2 YDEGEE. The CDR3 region is CASSRRGQRLSYGYTF. The DNA for the CDR3 is TGTGCCAGCAGCCGGAGAGGGCAGCGTCTATCCTATGGCTACACCTTC.

This chain joins TRBV5-6 and TRBJ2-7; D perhaps matches TRBD2 (5 bases). In germline, CDR1 is SGHDT, CDR2 YYEEEE. CDR3 length equals 14 residues. V shed 0 bases and J shed 8 bases, with 15 bases lying between them. Here the CDR3 DNA reads TGTGCCAGCAGCTTGGTAGACGGGGTAGCTAAGCAGTACTTC. Its protein is CASSLVDGVAKQYF.

The genes are TRBV18 and TRBJ1-6; 8 nucleotides align to TRBD1. The trim removed 4 bases at V and 10 bases at J, leaving 6 bases unmatched. The germline V gene has CDR1 KGHSH and CDR2 LQKENI. This CDR3 region has 14 residues. The CDR3 DNA reads as TGTGCCAGCTCACAGACAGGGGTCGAATCACCCCTCCACTTT. Amino acid sequence: CASSQTGVESPLHF. Full variable domain (remainder filled in from reference TRBV18 and TRBJ1-6): NAGVMQNPRHLVRRRGQEARLRCSPMKGHSHVYWYRQLPEEGLKFMVYLQKENIIDESGMPKERFSAEFPKEGPSILRIQQVVRGDSAAYFCASSQTGVESPLHFGNGTRLTVT.

This clone showed up just a few times. The chain links TRBV14 to TRBJ2-7; 9 bases agree with TRBD2. The V segment lost 0 bases and the J segment 6 bases; nucleotides outside the gene matches: 6. This CDR3 has 15 residues. In germline, CDR1 is SGHDN, CDR2 FVKESK. CDR3 sequence: CASSQELRGGIEQYF. The DNA of the CDR3 is TGTGCCAGCAGCCAAGAACTGCGGGGGGGCATCGAGCAGTACTTC.

The genes are TRBV19 and TRBJ1-5, with 8 bases fitting TRBD1. J lost 0 bases, V lost 10 bases, and 8 bases had no gene match. CDR1 is LNHDA, CDR2 SQIVND, per germline (reference sequence). This CDR3 comprises 15 residues. The chain's CDR3 is CATRQGLYSNQPQHF. The CDR3 DNA follows: TGTGCCACTCGACAGGGGCTCTATAGCAATCAGCCCCAGCATTTT.

V usage is TRBV7-2 and J usage is TRBJ1-1; the D is unclear. Germline CDR1 is SGHTA and CDR2 is FQGNSA. The CDR3 length is 14 residues. V lost 2 bases and J lost 5, with 12 bases in between. DNA for the CDR3: TGTGCCAGCAGCTTAAGGGAGTTGAGTACTGAAGCTTTCTTT. Translating gives CASSLRELSTEAFF.

The chain combines TRBV30 with TRBJ2-5, with 8 bases fitting TRBD2. This CDR3 is 15 amino acids long. Germline V CDR1 and CDR2: GTSNPN, SVGIG (reference sequence). V was clipped by 3 bases and J by 5 bases; unmatched bases: 11. The CDR3 bases are TGTGCCTGGAGCGGGGGAATAGGCGGGAGGGAGACCCAGTACTTC. It is translated as CAWSGGIGGRETQYF.

This clone was seen more than once but under ten times. The chain is built from TRBV18 and TRBJ1-4, with 8 bases lining up with TRBD1. This CDR3 is built from 15 residues. Germline-derived CDR1 and CDR2 are KGHSH and LQKENI. The junction had 13 bases not matched to a gene; V was cut back by 3 bases and J by 13 bases. CDR3 DNA sequence: TGTGCCAGCTCACCGGAACGACAGGGGTTGGCGGGACTGTTTTTT. Its protein product is CASSPERQGLAGLFF.

This clone was observed once. The chain uses TRBV10-3 and TRBJ2-7; D possibly corresponds to TRBD2 (6 bases). Trimming left V 4 bases short and J 6 bases short, with 19 bases between. In germline, CDR1 is ENHRY, CDR2 SYGVKD. The CDR3 is 15 residues long. CDR3 loop: CAISGDLAGSPEQYF. The DNA of the CDR3 is TGTGCCATCAGTGGGGATTTGGCGGGGTCTCCCGAGCAGTACTTC.

The chain couples TRBV7-2 to TRBJ2-1; the D gene is possibly TRBD1 (6 bases). V was clipped by 5 bases and J by 2 bases, with 10 bases between them. The CDR3 length is 14 residues. Germline V gene lookup returns CDR1 SGHTA and CDR2 FQGNSA. The CDR3 nucleotides read TGTGCCAGCAGCCATCCAGGGGCCTACAATGAGCAGTTCTTC. It yields the protein CASSHPGAYNEQFF.

There are a few counts of this clone. J is TRBJ2-7 and V is TRBV7-9; tentative D call: TRBD2 (5 bases). The germline V gene encodes CDR1 SEHNR and CDR2 FQNEAQ (reference sequence). The CDR3 has 13 amino acids. The germline V and J ends were trimmed by 3 bases and 1 base, with 7 bases remaining between them. This CDR3 is CASSFGGSYEQYF. The CDR3 region has the DNA TGTGCCAGCAGCTTTGGAGGATCCTACGAGCAGTACTTC.

This sequence joins TRBV29-1 and TRBJ2-3; D not resolved. The CDR3 consists of 11 residues. The V end lost 4 bases, the J end lost 1 base, and 3 bases lay between the germline ends. The germline gives CDR1 SQVTM, CDR2 ANQGSEA. CDR3 DNA sequence: TGCAGCGTTGTAGGCACAGATACGCAGTATTTT. Residues: CSVVGTDTQYF.

V is TRBV27 and J is TRBJ2-1, with a possible D match to TRBD2 (6 bases). CDR3 size: 15 residues. The germline V and J ends were trimmed by 3 bases and 0 bases, with 9 bases remaining between them. Germline values: CDR1 MNHEY, CDR2 SMNVEV (reference sequence). The DNA for the CDR3 is TGTGCCAGCAGTTTGGGCGGGGTCTCCTACAATGAGCAGTTCTTC. Translated, it gives CASSLGGVSYNEQFF.

This chain joins TRBV4-2 and TRBJ1-2; TRBD1 agrees at 9 bases. The CDR3 totals 14 residues. After removal of 0 bases from V and 7 bases from J, the junction contained 3 bases not matched to a gene. Germline CDR1 and CDR2: LGHNA and YNFKEQ. This CDR3 is CASSQETGGIGYTF. As DNA, the CDR3 is TGTGCCAGCAGCCAAGAAACAGGGGGCATTGGCTACACCTTC.

This clone was seen more than once but under ten times. The chain employs TRBV12-5 and TRBJ1-5; 8 bases map to TRBD1. V lost 6 bases to trimming and J lost 2 bases; unmatched junction nucleotides: 6. Germline CDR1 reads LGHNT; CDR2 reads FRNRAP. The CDR3 is made up of 15 amino acids. CDR3 coding DNA: TGTGCTAGTGGCCCGGACAGGGTACGCAATCAGCCCCAGCATTTT. Its translation: CASGPDRVRNQPQHF.

V is TRBV5-4 and J is TRBJ2-3; 9 positions agree with TRBD2. Trimming took 6 bases from V and 4 from J; bases not matched to a gene: 6. Looked up from germline, CDR1 is SGHNT and CDR2 is YYREEE (reference sequence). This CDR3 is built from 14 residues. The CDR3 region is CASIGGGAADTQYF. DNA for the CDR3: TGTGCCAGCATCGGCGGGGGGGCAGCAGATACGCAGTATTTT. The full variable domain, with the rest looked up from reference TRBV5-4 and TRBJ2-3, is ETGVTQSPTHLIKTRGQQVTLRCSSQSGHNTVSWYQQALGQGPQFIFQYYREEENGRGNFPPRFSGLQFPNYSSELNVNALELDDSALYLCASIGGGAADTQYFGPGTRLTVL.

The chain carries TRBV7-8 and TRBJ2-1; TRBD1 matches 7 bases. Germline CDR1 and CDR2: SGHVS and FQNEAQ. This CDR3 is 14 amino acids long. The ends lost 5 bases at V and 6 bases at J; junction bases unmatched: 7. CDR3 nucleotides: TGTGCCAGCAGCACCAGGACAGGAGGCAATGAGCAGTTCTTC. As protein: CASSTRTGGNEQFF.

The chain uses TRBV30 and TRBJ1-2; no reliable D call. V was cut by 1 base and J by 11 bases, with 20 bases left in between. The CDR3 has 14 residues. The germline CDR1 and CDR2 sequences are GTSNPN and SVGIG (reference sequence). CDR3: CAWSGPTVRSQYTF. CDR3 nucleotides: TGTGCCTGGAGTGGCCCTACAGTCCGTTCGCAGTACACCTTC. The complete variable domain, with remaining parts taken from reference TRBV30 and TRBJ1-2, reads SQTIHQWPATLVQPVGSPLSLECTVEGTSNPNLYWYRQAAGRGLQLLFYSVGIGQISSEVPQNLSASRPQDRQFILSSKKLLLSDSGFYLCAWSGPTVRSQYTFGSGTRLTVV.

The J gene is TRBJ2-5, the V gene TRBV12-2; the D call TRBD1 from the table was never checked on the DNA. TRBV12-2 is classified as a pseudogene. The CDR3 consists of 17 residues. The CDR3 DNA reads TGTGCAAGTCGCTTAGGTCAGGACAGGGGGAACCAAGAGACCCAGTACTTC. Translating gives CASRLGQDRGNQETQYF.

The chain recombines TRBV5-4 with TRBJ2-5, with D possibly being TRBD2 (6 bases). CDR1 is SGHNT and CDR2 is YYREEE in the germline V gene (reference sequence). This CDR3 is 17 amino acids long. V lost 5 bases, J lost 3 bases, and 23 bases lay in between. The CDR3 reads CASSPSAGRAKEETQYF. Here the CDR3 DNA reads TGTGCCAGCAGTCCCTCCGCGGGGCGTGCCAAAGAAGAGACCCAGTACTTC.

The chain has TRBV4-3 and TRBJ1-5; the D is unclear. This CDR3 has 15 residues. With 1 base removed from V and 8 bases from J, the gap between germline ends came to 15 bases. Germline-derived CDR1 and CDR2 are LGHNA and YSLEER. CDR3 sequence (DNA): TGCGCCAGCAGCCAAGGACTCCGGGGAGATAAGCCCCAGCATTTT. Translated, it gives CASSQGLRGDKPQHF.

V usage is TRBV25-1 and J usage is TRBJ2-7; D is unclear. V lost 8 bases to trimming and J lost 0 bases, with 14 bases between them. This CDR3 contains 14 residues. The germline V gene has CDR1 MGHDK and CDR2 SYGVNS. CDR3 nucleotides: TGTGCCAGCTCCTTGACCGACAACTCCTACGAGCAGTACTTC. Its translation is CASSLTDNSYEQYF.